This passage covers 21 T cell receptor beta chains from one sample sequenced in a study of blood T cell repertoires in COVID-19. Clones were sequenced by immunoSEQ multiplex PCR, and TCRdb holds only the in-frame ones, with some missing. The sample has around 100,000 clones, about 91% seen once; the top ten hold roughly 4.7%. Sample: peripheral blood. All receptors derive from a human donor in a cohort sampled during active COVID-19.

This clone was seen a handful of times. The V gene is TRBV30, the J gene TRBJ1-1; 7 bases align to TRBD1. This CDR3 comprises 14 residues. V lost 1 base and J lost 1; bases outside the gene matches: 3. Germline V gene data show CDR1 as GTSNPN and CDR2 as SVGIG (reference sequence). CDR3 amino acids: CAWSEGQPNTEAFF. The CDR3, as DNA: TGTGCCTGGAGTGAGGGACAGCCGAACACTGAAGCTTTCTTT.

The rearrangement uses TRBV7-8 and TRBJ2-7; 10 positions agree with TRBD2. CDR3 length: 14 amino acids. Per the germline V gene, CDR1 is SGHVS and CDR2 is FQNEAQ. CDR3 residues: CATLGSSGSYEQYF. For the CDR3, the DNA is TGTGCGACTCTGGGGTCTAGCGGGAGCTACGAGCAGTACTTC.

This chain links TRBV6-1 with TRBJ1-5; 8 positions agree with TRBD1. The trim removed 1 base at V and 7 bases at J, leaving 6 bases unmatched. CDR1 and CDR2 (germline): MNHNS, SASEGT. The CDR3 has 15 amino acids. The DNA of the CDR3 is TGTGCCAGCAGTGAAGGACAGGGGCAAAACCAGCCCCAGCATTTT. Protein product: CASSEGQGQNQPQHF.

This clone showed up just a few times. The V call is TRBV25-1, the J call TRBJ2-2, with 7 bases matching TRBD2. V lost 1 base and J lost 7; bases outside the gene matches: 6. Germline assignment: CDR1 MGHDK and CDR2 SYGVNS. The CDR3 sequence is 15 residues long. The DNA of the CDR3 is TGTGCCAGCAGTGAATTGGCGGGAGCGAACGGGGAGCTGTTTTTT. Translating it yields CASSELAGANGELFF.

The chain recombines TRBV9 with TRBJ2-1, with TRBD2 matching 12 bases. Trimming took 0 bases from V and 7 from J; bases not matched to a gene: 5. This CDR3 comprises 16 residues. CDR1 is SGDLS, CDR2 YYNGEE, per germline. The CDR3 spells CASSVVELAGGNEQFF. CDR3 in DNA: TGTGCCAGCAGCGTAGTGGAACTAGCGGGAGGAAATGAGCAGTTCTTC.

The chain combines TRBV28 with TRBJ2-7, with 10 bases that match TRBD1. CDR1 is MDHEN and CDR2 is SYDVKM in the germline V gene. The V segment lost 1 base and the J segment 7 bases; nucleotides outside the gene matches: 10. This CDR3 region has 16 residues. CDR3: CASSLLGTGASREQYF. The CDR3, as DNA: TGTGCCAGCAGTTTATTAGGGACAGGGGCCTCTAGGGAGCAGTACTTC.

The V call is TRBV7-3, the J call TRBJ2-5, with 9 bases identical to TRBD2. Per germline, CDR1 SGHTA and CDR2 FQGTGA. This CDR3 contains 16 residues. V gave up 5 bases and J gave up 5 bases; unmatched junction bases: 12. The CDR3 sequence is CASSPGGGRARETQYF. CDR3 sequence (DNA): TGTGCCAGCAGCCCCGGGGGCGGGAGGGCCCGCGAGACCCAGTACTTC.

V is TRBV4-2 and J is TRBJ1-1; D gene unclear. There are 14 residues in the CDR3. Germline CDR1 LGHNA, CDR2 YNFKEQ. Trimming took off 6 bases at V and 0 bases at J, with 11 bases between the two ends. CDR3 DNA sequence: TGTGCCAGCAGTTACCGGACTGTGAACACTGAAGCTTTCTTT. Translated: CASSYRTVNTEAFF.

CDR3 sequence reads: CASSQVVAGPLGEQYF. CDR3 DNA sequence: TGTGCCAGCAGCCAAGTCGTGGCGGGACCTCTCGGCGAGCAGTACTTC. This sequence joins TRBV3-1 (or the pseudogene TRBV3-2) and TRBJ2-7, with a tentative D call TRBD2 (6 bases). Germline CDR1 is LGHDT and CDR2 is YNNKEL (reference sequence). V lost 1 base, J lost 6 bases, and 19 bases lay in between. The CDR3 runs to 16 residues.

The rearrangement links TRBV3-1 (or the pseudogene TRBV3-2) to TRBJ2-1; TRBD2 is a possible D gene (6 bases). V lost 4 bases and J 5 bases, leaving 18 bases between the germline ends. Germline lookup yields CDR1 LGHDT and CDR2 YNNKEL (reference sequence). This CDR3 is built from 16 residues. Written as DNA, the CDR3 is TGTGCCAGCAGCCGAGACCCGGCGGGATTAAACAATGAGCAGTTCTTC. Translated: CASSRDPAGLNNEQFF.

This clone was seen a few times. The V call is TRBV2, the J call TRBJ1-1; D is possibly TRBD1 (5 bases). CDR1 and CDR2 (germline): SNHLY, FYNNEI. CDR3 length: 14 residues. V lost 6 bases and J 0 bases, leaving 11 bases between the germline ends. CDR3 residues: CASRETVMNTEAFF. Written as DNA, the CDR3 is TGTGCCAGCAGAGAGACAGTCATGAACACTGAAGCTTTCTTT.

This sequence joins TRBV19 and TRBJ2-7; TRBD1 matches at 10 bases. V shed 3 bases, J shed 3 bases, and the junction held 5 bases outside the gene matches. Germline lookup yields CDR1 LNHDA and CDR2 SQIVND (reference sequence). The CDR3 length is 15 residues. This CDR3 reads CASSIWDRGGYEQYF. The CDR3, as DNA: TGTGCCAGTAGTATTTGGGACAGGGGAGGCTACGAGCAGTACTTC.

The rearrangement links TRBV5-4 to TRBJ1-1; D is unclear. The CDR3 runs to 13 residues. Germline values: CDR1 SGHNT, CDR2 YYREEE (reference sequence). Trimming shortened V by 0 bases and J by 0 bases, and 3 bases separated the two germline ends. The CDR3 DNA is TGTGCCAGCAGCTTGGACTTGAACACTGAAGCTTTCTTT. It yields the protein CASSLDLNTEAFF.

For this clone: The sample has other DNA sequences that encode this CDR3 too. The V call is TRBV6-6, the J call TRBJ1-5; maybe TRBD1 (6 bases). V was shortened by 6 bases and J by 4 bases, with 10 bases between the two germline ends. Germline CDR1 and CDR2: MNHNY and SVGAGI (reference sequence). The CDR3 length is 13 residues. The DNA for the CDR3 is TGTGCCAGCAGGCCTACAGGGAATCAGCCCCAGCATTTT. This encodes CASRPTGNQPQHF.

DNA for the CDR3: TGTGCCTGGAGTTCGGTGCGAGAGACCCAGTACTTC. It yields the protein CAWSSVRETQYF. The V gene is TRBV30, the J gene TRBJ2-5; the D is unclear. Trimming cost V 2 bases and J 4 bases, with 8 bases left between them. CDR1 is GTSNPN and CDR2 is SVGIG in the germline V gene (reference sequence). The CDR3 sequence is 12 residues long.

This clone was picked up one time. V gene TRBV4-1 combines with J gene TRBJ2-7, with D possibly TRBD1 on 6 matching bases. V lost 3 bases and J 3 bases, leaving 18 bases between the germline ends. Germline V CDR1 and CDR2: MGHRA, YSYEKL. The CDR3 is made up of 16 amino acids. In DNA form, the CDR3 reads TGCGCCAGCAGCCACCCTCAGGGGCTAGCAAGCTACGAGCAGTACTTC. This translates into CASSHPQGLASYEQYF.

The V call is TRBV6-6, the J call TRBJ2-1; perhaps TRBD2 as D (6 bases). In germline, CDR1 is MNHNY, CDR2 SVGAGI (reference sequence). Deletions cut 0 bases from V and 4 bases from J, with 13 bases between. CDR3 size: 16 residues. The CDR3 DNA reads TGTGCCAGCAGTTACTCGTTGGAGCGGGTTTACAATGAGCAGTTCTTC. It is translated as CASSYSLERVYNEQFF.

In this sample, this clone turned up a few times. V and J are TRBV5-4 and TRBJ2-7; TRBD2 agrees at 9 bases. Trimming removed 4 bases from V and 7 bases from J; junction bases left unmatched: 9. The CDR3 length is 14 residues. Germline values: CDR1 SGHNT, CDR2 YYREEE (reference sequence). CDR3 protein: CASSREREEVEQYF. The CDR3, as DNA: TGTGCCAGCAGCAGAGAGCGGGAGGAGGTGGAGCAGTACTTC. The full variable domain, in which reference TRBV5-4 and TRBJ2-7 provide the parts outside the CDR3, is ETGVTQSPTHLIKTRGQQVTLRCSSQSGHNTVSWYQQALGQGPQFIFQYYREEENGRGNFPPRFSGLQFPNYSSELNVNALELDDSALYLCASSREREEVEQYFGPGTRLTVT.

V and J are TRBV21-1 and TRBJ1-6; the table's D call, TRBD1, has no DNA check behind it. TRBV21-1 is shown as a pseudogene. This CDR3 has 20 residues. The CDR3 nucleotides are TGTGCCAGCAGCAAAGCGGACAGCCCTATATACCCCCTTTATAATTCACCCCTCCACTTT. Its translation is CASSKADSPIYPLYNSPLHF.

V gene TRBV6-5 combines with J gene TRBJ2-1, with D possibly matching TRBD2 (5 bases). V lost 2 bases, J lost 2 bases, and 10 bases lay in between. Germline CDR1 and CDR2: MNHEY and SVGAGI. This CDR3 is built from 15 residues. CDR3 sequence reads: CASSYHRGAYNEQFF. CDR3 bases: TGTGCCAGCAGTTACCACCGGGGTGCCTACAATGAGCAGTTCTTC.

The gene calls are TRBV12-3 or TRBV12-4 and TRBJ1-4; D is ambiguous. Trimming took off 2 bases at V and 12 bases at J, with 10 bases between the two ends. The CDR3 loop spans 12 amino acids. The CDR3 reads CASSLYRVELFF. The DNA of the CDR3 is TGTGCCAGCAGTTTATACCGGGTAGAACTGTTTTTT.